Presented here are 9 T cell receptor beta chains from one specimen sequenced in a study of CD8 T cells in Susac syndrome. Reverse transcription of 0.5 to 1 ug RNA was performed with random hexamers. Via MiXCR, TCRdb re-called the immunoSEQ multiplex PCR reads, giving one row per CDR3 protein. The sample lists about 300,000 distinct CDR3 sequences; 89% were seen once. The sequenced sample was CD8+ T cells from PBMCs. The receptors originated from a human donor with multiple sclerosis.

This clonotype was recorded only once. The V and J genes are TRBV6-2 or TRBV6-3 and TRBJ2-6, with unresolved D. The CDR3 totals 15 residues. The V end was cut by 3 bases, the J end by 1 base, with 7 bases between. In germline, CDR1 is MNHEY, CDR2 SVGEGT. The CDR3 region is CASSYWKSGANVLTF. CDR3 DNA: TGTGCCAGCAGTTATTGGAAGTCTGGGGCCAACGTCCTGACTTTC.

This chain links TRBV3-1 with TRBJ2-2; D is uncertain. This CDR3 is built from 15 residues. The germline gives CDR1 LGHDT, CDR2 YNNKEL (reference sequence). The V and J ends lost 6 bases and 0 bases respectively, with 11 bases between them. The CDR3 spells CASRSSEPNTGELFF. The CDR3 DNA reads TGTGCCAGCAGATCTTCGGAGCCGAACACCGGGGAGCTGTTTTTT.

This rearrangement joins TRBV20-1 to TRBJ2-1; D is unresolved. Per germline, CDR1 DFQATT and CDR2 SNEGSKA (reference sequence). The CDR3 covers 11 residues. V was trimmed by 5 bases and J by 9 bases, leaving 11 bases between them. The CDR3 loop is CSASLGGEQFF. The CDR3 nucleotides read TGCAGTGCTTCTCTTGGTGGTGAGCAGTTCTTC.

The chain uses TRBV9 and TRBJ2-3; possibly TRBD2 for D (5 bases). The V gene's germline CDR1 is SGDLS and CDR2 YYNGEE. V was trimmed by 6 bases and J by 4 bases, leaving 21 bases between them. This CDR3 is 16 amino acids long. This CDR3 is CASTWESASRADTQYF. The DNA for the CDR3 is TGTGCCAGCACCTGGGAGTCTGCGAGCCGGGCAGATACGCAGTATTTT. Full variable domain (missing parts from reference TRBV9 and TRBJ2-3): DSGVTQTPKHLITATGQRVTLRCSPRSGDLSVYWYQQSLDQGLQFLIQYYNGEERAKGNILERFSAQQFPDLHSELNLSSLELGDSALYFCASTWESASRADTQYFGPGTRLTVL.

The rearrangement uses TRBV5-4 and TRBJ2-3; D is ambiguous. V was shortened by 0 bases and J by 1 base, with 12 bases between the two germline ends. CDR3 length: 16 amino acids. Germline lookup yields CDR1 SGHNT and CDR2 YYREEE (reference sequence). CDR3 nucleotide sequence: TGTGCCAGCAGCTTGGGGAGTTTCCTACGCACAGATACGCAGTATTTT. Translation gives CASSLGSFLRTDTQYF.

This CDR3 reads CASSHSDRARSSYEQYF. The DNA for the CDR3 is TGTGCCAGCAGCCACTCAGACAGGGCTCGTAGCTCCTACGAGCAGTACTTC. V gene TRBV3-1 combines with J gene TRBJ2-7; TRBD1 matches at 7 bases. Germline CDR1 is LGHDT and CDR2 is YNNKEL (reference sequence). This CDR3 is built from 17 residues. V dropped 3 bases and J dropped 0; count of bases not matched to a gene: 11.

This clonotype came up a few times. The chain couples TRBV6-1 to TRBJ2-5; TRBD1 agrees at 7 bases. Germline V CDR1 and CDR2: MNHNS, SASEGT. The junction had 2 bases not matched to a gene; V was cut back by 8 bases and J by 2 bases. This CDR3 has 12 amino acids. The CDR3 loop is CASRTGQETQYF. CDR3 in DNA: TGTGCCAGCCGGACAGGTCAAGAGACCCAGTACTTC.

The chain has TRBV4-3 and TRBJ2-1; D uncertain. V was trimmed by 0 bases and J by 7 bases, leaving 13 bases between them. Germline assignment: CDR1 LGHNA and CDR2 YSLEER. The CDR3 runs 15 residues. The CDR3 DNA sequence: TGCGCCAGCAGCCAAGATCTAAGGACCCTGAATGAGCAGTTCTTC. It is translated as CASSQDLRTLNEQFF.

The sample holds one count of this clonotype. V and J are TRBV7-3 and TRBJ2-6; a possible D gene is TRBD2 (6 bases). Trimming left V 1 base short and J 0 bases short, with 16 bases between. In germline, CDR1 is SGHTA, CDR2 FQGTGA. CDR3 length equals 19 residues. The CDR3 region is CASSLNGGASLSGANVLTF. Here the CDR3 DNA reads TGTGCCAGCAGCTTAAACGGAGGGGCTAGCCTCTCTGGGGCCAACGTCCTGACTTTC. Looking up the rest from reference TRBV7-3 and TRBJ2-6 gives the full variable domain: GAGVSQTPSNKVTEKGKYVELRCDPISGHTALYWYRQSLGQGPEFLIYFQGTGAADDSGLPNDRFFAVRPEGSVSTLKIQRTERGDSAVYLCASSLNGGASLSGANVLTFGAGSRLTVL.